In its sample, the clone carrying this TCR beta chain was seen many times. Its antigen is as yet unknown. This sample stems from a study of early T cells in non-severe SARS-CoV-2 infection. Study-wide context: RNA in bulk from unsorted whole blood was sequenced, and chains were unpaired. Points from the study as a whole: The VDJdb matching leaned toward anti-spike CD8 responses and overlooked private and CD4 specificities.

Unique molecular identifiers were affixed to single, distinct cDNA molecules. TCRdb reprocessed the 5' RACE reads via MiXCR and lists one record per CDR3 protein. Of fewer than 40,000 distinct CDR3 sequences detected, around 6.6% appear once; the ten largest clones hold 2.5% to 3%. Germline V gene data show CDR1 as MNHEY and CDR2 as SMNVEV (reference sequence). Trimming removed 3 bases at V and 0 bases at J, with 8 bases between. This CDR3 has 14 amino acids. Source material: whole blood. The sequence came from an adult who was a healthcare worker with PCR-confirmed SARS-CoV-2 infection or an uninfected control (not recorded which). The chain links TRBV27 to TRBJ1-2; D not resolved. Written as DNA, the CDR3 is TGTGCCAGCAGTTTGACGGGAGCTAACTATGGCTACACCTTC. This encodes CASSLTGANYGYTF.